These 15 T cell receptor beta chains were sequenced from one sample in a study of blood T cells in healthy people across ages. Primed by a sample-barcoded 5' primer and a J-beta primer mix, a second PCR proceeded for roughly 7 to 11 cycles. TCRdb processed the 5' RACE reads anew with MiXCR; each CDR3 protein has one entry. The profile covers hundreds of thousands of distinct CDR3 sequences, with approximately 29% appearing a single time and over 15% taken by the ten largest. Sequenced material: blood. These receptors all come from a woman of 80 years or more in good health.

This clonotype has a count of ten or more. This chain's CDR3 is CASSLTVGSYNEQFF. The CDR3, as DNA: TGTGCCAGCAGCTTAACCGTCGGCTCCTACAATGAGCAGTTCTTC. V usage is TRBV11-2 and J usage is TRBJ2-1, with D unclear. CDR3 length: 15 amino acids. Trimming took off 2 bases at V and 0 bases at J, with 8 bases between the two ends. Germline assignment: CDR1 SGHAT and CDR2 FQNNGV.

V and J are TRBV18 and TRBJ2-1; 9 nucleotides agree with TRBD1. V lost 6 bases, J lost 5 bases, and 8 bases stayed unmatched. The CDR3 consists of 15 residues. Germline-derived CDR1 and CDR2 are KGHSH and LQKENI. The CDR3 reads CASSPGTGLNNEQFF. Here the CDR3 DNA reads TGTGCCAGCTCTCCCGGGACAGGGCTAAACAATGAGCAGTTCTTC.

The table lists this clonotype with a few counts. Being one base from a much bigger clone, this may be a read error. V is TRBV14 and J is TRBJ2-5; either TRBD1 or TRBD2 may supply D (6 bases each). Trimming stripped 0 bases from V and 1 base from J, with 12 bases between. Germline lookup yields CDR1 SGHDN and CDR2 FVKESK. CDR3 length equals 16 residues. CDR3 residues: CASSQEVGGIQETQYF. In nucleotides, the CDR3 is TGTGCCAGCAGCCAAGAGGTGGGGGGCATCCAAGAGACCCAGTACTTC.

This clonotype was observed at least ten times. The chain is built from TRBV20-1 and TRBJ2-3, with 8 positions matching TRBD2. CDR1 and CDR2 (germline): DFQATT, SNEGSKA (reference sequence). V lost 6 bases, J lost 6 bases, and 17 bases stayed unmatched. The CDR3 runs 16 residues. The CDR3 sequence is CSAGPAGVGGIDTQYF. DNA of the CDR3: TGCAGTGCGGGCCCAGCGGGGGTAGGGGGTATTGATACGCAGTATTTT.

This clonotype was recorded many times. The rearrangement links TRBV20-1 to TRBJ2-3, with D tentatively TRBD2 (5 bases). CDR3 length: 14 amino acids. The germline V and J ends were trimmed by 5 bases and 4 bases, with 16 bases remaining between them. Germline V gives CDR1 DFQATT, CDR2 SNEGSKA (reference sequence). The CDR3 is CSALERTGPDTQYF. Written as DNA, the CDR3 is TGCAGTGCTCTCGAACGGACTGGCCCAGATACGCAGTATTTT.

This clonotype was observed many times. The chain's CDR3 is CASSSSGQTDTQYF. CDR3 bases: TGCGCCAGCAGCAGTTCGGGGCAAACAGATACGCAGTATTTT. The chain employs TRBV5-1 and TRBJ2-3, with D perhaps TRBD1 or TRBD2 (5 bases each). Germline V gene sequence: CDR1 SGHRS, CDR2 YFSETQ. V gave up 4 bases and J gave up 3 bases, with 12 bases separating them. The CDR3 length is 14 residues. Full variable domain (rest looked up from reference TRBV5-1 and TRBJ2-3): KAGVTQTPRYLIKTRGQQVTLSCSPISGHRSVSWYQQTPGQGLQFLFEYFSETQRNKGNFPGRFSGRQFSNSRSEMNVSTLELGDSALYLCASSSSGQTDTQYFGPGTRLTVL.

This clonotype was detected only a few times. At one of its ends the junction is not consistent with the germline gene, which may arise from a read error. The rearrangement links TRBV4-1 to TRBJ1-6, with TRBD1 as a possible D gene (5 bases). The CDR3 contains 12 residues. Germline lookup yields CDR1 MGHRA and CDR2 YSYEKL. The CDR3: CAGSGRGSPPHF. CDR3 DNA: TGCGCCGGCAGCGGAAGGGGTTCACCCCCCCACTTT.

In this sample, this clonotype turned up many times. CDR3 DNA: TGCAGTGCCTCACTAGGCAGGAACTCCTACAATGAGCAGTTCTTC. This codes for CSASLGRNSYNEQFF. This chain joins TRBV20-1 and TRBJ2-1; D may be TRBD2 (5 bases). The CDR3 length is 15 residues. CDR1 DFQATT and CDR2 SNEGSKA come from the germline V gene (reference sequence). V was shortened by 6 bases and J by 0 bases, with 15 bases between the two germline ends.

This clonotype was counted many times. The V call is TRBV9, the J call TRBJ2-1, with 7 bases aligning to TRBD2. From germline, CDR1 is SGDLS and CDR2 YYNGEE. Trimming cost V 4 bases and J 3 bases; bases outside gene matches: 7. This CDR3 contains 15 residues. The CDR3 loop reads CASSIGLADYNEQFF. The CDR3 region has the DNA TGTGCCAGCAGCATCGGGCTAGCGGACTACAATGAGCAGTTCTTC.

In this sample, this clonotype turned up many times. The J gene is TRBJ2-7, the V gene TRBV7-2, with TRBD1 as a possible D gene (6 bases). The CDR3 length is 16 residues. V lost 0 bases and J 3 bases, leaving 15 bases between the germline ends. Per germline, CDR1 SGHTA and CDR2 FQGNSA. The CDR3 spells CASSLALDRLDYEQYF. DNA of the CDR3: TGTGCCAGCAGCTTAGCGTTAGACAGGCTAGACTACGAGCAGTACTTC.

In its sample, this clonotype was seen many times. The chain recombines TRBV20-1 with TRBJ2-1, with 7 nucleotides matching TRBD1. The CDR3 runs 14 residues. Germline V gene sequence: CDR1 DFQATT, CDR2 SNEGSKA (reference sequence). Trimming removed 5 bases from V and 7 bases from J; junction bases left unmatched: 11. The CDR3 reads CSAYRTGTRNEQFF. DNA for the CDR3: TGCAGTGCTTACCGGACAGGTACAAGGAATGAGCAGTTCTTC.

In regard to this clonotype: A much larger clone differs from this one at a single base, so this may be a read error. The CDR3 reads CSARDDWTSGGHPYEQCF. In nucleotides, the CDR3 is TGCAGTGCTAGAGATGATTGGACTAGCGGGGGGCACCCCTACGAGCAGTGCTTC. The chain recombines TRBV20-1 with TRBJ2-7; 14 nucleotides match TRBD2. The germline V gene has CDR1 DFQATT and CDR2 SNEGSKA (reference sequence). The CDR3 runs 18 residues.

DNA of the CDR3: TGCAGCGTTGGGCCCCTTGCGTTCCCTGAGCAGTTCTTC. Translating it yields CSVGPLAFPEQFF. J is TRBJ2-1 and V is TRBV29-1; D unresolved. Per germline, CDR1 SQVTM and CDR2 ANQGSEA. The CDR3 length is 13 residues. The germline V and J ends were trimmed by 4 bases and 9 bases, with 16 bases remaining between them.

Many counts were recorded for this clonotype. V and J are TRBV5-1 and TRBJ2-6, with D hard to call. Trimming left V 7 bases short and J 1 base short, with 9 bases between. The germline CDR1 and CDR2 sequences are SGHRS and YFSETQ. CDR3 length: 14 residues. The chain's CDR3 is CASQQLSGANVLTF. The CDR3 DNA follows: TGCGCCAGCCAACAGCTATCTGGGGCCAACGTCCTGACTTTC.

The chain has TRBV7-2 and TRBJ2-1; 7 nucleotides line up with TRBD2. The length of the CDR3 is 15 residues. J lost 6 bases, V lost 7 bases, and 12 bases had no gene match. The V gene's germline CDR1 is SGHTA and CDR2 FQGNSA. The CDR3 bases are TGTGCCAGCACTGGGGACTACCCCGAGGTCAATGAGCAGTTCTTC. Amino acids: CASTGDYPEVNEQFF.